Following are 15 T cell receptor beta chains from one sample sequenced in a study of blood T cell repertoires in COVID-19. Data came from immunoSEQ multiplex PCR; TCRdb stores just in-frame clones and leaves some out. The sample includes fewer than 250,000 clones, approximately 80% of them seen just once. Sequencing was carried out using peripheral blood. The receptors were gathered from a woman aged 70-85 years with acute or convalescent COVID-19.

The rearrangement joins TRBV5-1 to TRBJ1-5, with D hard to call. The CDR3 contains 14 residues. Germline V gives CDR1 SGHRS, CDR2 YFSETQ. V lost 4 bases, J lost 6 bases, and 14 bases lay in between. DNA of the CDR3: TGCGCCAGCAGCCCCCGGACTGGTGTTCAGCCCCAGCATTTT. It translates to CASSPRTGVQPQHF.

CDR3 DNA sequence: TGCGCCAGCAGCCAAGACCGTGCGGGGACCCTCTACAATGAGCAGTTCTTC. Amino acids: CASSQDRAGTLYNEQFF. The chain links TRBV4-1 to TRBJ2-1; TRBD2 is a possible D gene (6 bases). V was cut by 0 bases and J by 3 bases, with 15 bases left in between. The germline V gene has CDR1 MGHRA and CDR2 YSYEKL. The CDR3 has 17 amino acids.

The chain uses TRBV5-6 and TRBJ2-5, with TRBD1 matching 9 bases. Germline CDR1 and CDR2: SGHDT and YYEEEE. V lost 4 bases to trimming and J lost 2 bases; unmatched junction nucleotides: 6. The CDR3 has 15 residues. The CDR3 DNA sequence: TGTGCCAGCAGCATAACAGGGGGCCTACAAGAGACCCAGTACTTC. Protein product: CASSITGGLQETQYF.

The CDR3 DNA sequence: TGTGCCAGTAGTTTAGGTGACAGGGGAATTCCAAATCAGCCCCAGCATTTT. Translated, it gives CASSLGDRGIPNQPQHF. The gene calls are TRBV19 and TRBJ1-5; 8 positions match TRBD1. Germline CDR1 LNHDA, CDR2 SQIVND (reference sequence). V lost 5 bases to trimming and J lost 4 bases; unmatched junction nucleotides: 13. This CDR3 spans 17 amino acids.

V and J are TRBV5-6 and TRBJ1-6, with a tentative D call TRBD1 (6 bases). In germline, CDR1 is SGHDT, CDR2 YYEEEE. V was cut by 4 bases and J by 7 bases, with 18 bases left in between. The CDR3 has 16 residues. CDR3 sequence (DNA): TGTGCCAGCAGCGCTAACCCAGGGGCGCGGAATTCACCCCTCCACTTT. Protein sequence: CASSANPGARNSPLHF.

This sequence joins TRBV7-2 and TRBJ1-2, with D uncertain. CDR1 and CDR2 from the germline V gene are SGHTA and FQGNSA. Trimming took 3 bases from V and 8 from J, leaving 19 bases between them. The CDR3 is 15 residues long. CDR3 bases: TGTGCCAGCAGCTTTACACGCTTAGGAATGGAGGGCTACACCTTC. Amino acid sequence: CASSFTRLGMEGYTF.

This chain links TRBV25-1 with TRBJ1-1; the D is unclear. The CDR3 totals 16 residues. Trimming took off 6 bases at V and 0 bases at J, with 17 bases between the two ends. Per the germline V gene, CDR1 is MGHDK and CDR2 is SYGVNS. This CDR3 reads CASSDRGGRVNTEAFF. Here the CDR3 DNA reads TGTGCCAGCAGCGACCGAGGTGGGCGGGTGAACACTGAAGCTTTCTTT. The full variable domain, with the rest looked up from reference TRBV25-1 and TRBJ1-1, is EADIYQTPRYLVIGTGKKITLECSQTMGHDKMYWYQQDPGMELHLIHYSYGVNSTEKGDLSSESTVSRIRTEHFPLTLESARPSHTSQYLCASSDRGGRVNTEAFFGQGTRLTVV.

The genes are TRBV3-1 (or the pseudogene TRBV3-2) and TRBJ1-1; no clear D. Germline V gives CDR1 LGHDT, CDR2 YNNKEL (reference sequence). Trimming took 5 bases from V and 4 from J, leaving 11 bases between them. The CDR3 totals 13 residues. The CDR3: CASSSRTGTEAFF. CDR3 nucleotide sequence: TGTGCCAGCAGCTCAAGAACTGGCACTGAAGCTTTCTTT.

The chain links TRBV19 to TRBJ1-4, with 9 bases aligning to TRBD1. This CDR3 has 17 residues. CDR1 and CDR2 (germline): LNHDA, SQIVND (reference sequence). V lost 5 bases to trimming and J lost 4 bases; unmatched junction nucleotides: 11. DNA of the CDR3: TGTGCCAGTAGTGGACTCCGGACAGGGGCCGATAATGAAAAACTGTTTTTT. Translating gives CASSGLRTGADNEKLFF.

The chain carries TRBV6-2 or TRBV6-3 and TRBJ2-7; TRBD2 is a possible D gene (7 bases). The germline gives CDR1 MNHEY, CDR2 SVGEGT. The CDR3 totals 15 residues. V was shortened by 4 bases and J by 4 bases, with 17 bases between the two germline ends. CDR3 sequence: CASSSGGDLHYEQYF. The CDR3, as DNA: TGTGCCAGCAGTTCGGGGGGCGACCTCCATTACGAGCAGTACTTC.

J is TRBJ2-4 and V is TRBV5-4; D gene uncertain. Trimming shortened V by 2 bases and J by 1 base, and 16 bases separated the two germline ends. The CDR3 totals 17 residues. Germline CDR1 is SGHNT and CDR2 is YYREEE (reference sequence). The CDR3 spells CASSFYVSAEAKNIQYF. The CDR3 DNA sequence: TGTGCCAGCAGCTTTTATGTGAGCGCCGAGGCCAAAAACATTCAGTACTTC. Full variable domain (missing parts from reference TRBV5-4 and TRBJ2-4): ETGVTQSPTHLIKTRGQQVTLRCSSQSGHNTVSWYQQALGQGPQFIFQYYREEENGRGNFPPRFSGLQFPNYSSELNVNALELDDSALYLCASSFYVSAEAKNIQYFGAGTRLSVL.

V and J are TRBV3-1 (or the pseudogene TRBV3-2) and TRBJ2-1, with a weak D call TRBD2 (5 bases). The CDR3 spans 13 residues. Germline values: CDR1 LGHDT, CDR2 YNNKEL (reference sequence). Trimming cost V 1 base and J 8 bases, with 9 bases left between them. CDR3 sequence (DNA): TGTGCCAGCAGCCAAGCTGCGGGCTATGAGCAGTTCTTC. It specifies CASSQAAGYEQFF.

The V gene is TRBV19, the J gene TRBJ1-2; 9 bases align to TRBD1. Germline V gene sequence: CDR1 LNHDA, CDR2 SQIVND (reference sequence). V shed 7 bases and J 1 base; nucleotides not matched to a gene: 7. The length of the CDR3 is 15 residues. The CDR3 bases are TGTGCCAGTAAGGACAGGGGCGCGAATAACTATGGCTACACCTTC. It translates to CASKDRGANNYGYTF.

The CDR3 sequence: CASSPGQTNYGYTF. The CDR3 DNA sequence: TGTGCCAGCTCACCGGGACAAACTAACTATGGCTACACCTTC. The chain combines TRBV18 with TRBJ1-2, with D possibly being TRBD1 (6 bases). The CDR3 covers 14 residues. CDR1 and CDR2 from the germline V gene are KGHSH and LQKENI. Trimming left V 3 bases short and J 0 bases short, with 8 bases between.

V usage is TRBV7-2 and J usage is TRBJ2-5; TRBD1 is a possible D gene (6 bases). V gave up 7 bases and J gave up 2 bases, with 8 bases separating them. The CDR3 extends over 12 amino acids. CDR1 is SGHTA, CDR2 FQGNSA, per germline. The CDR3 reads CASNQGQETQYF. Written as DNA, the CDR3 is TGTGCCAGCAACCAGGGGCAAGAGACCCAGTACTTC. Full variable domain (remainder filled in from reference TRBV7-2 and TRBJ2-5): GAGVSQSPSNKVTEKGKDVELRCDPISGHTALYWYRQSLGQGLEFLIYFQGNSAPDKSGLPSDRFSAERTGGSVSTLTIQRTQQEDSAVYLCASNQGQETQYFGPGTRLLVL.